The sequence of this T cell receptor (beta chain) was determined in a study of beta chain features in type 1 diabetes. Turning to the study itself: Patients were similar to healthy donors in age and gender (as well as in cell yields).

What was sequenced were expressed TCRB transcripts, since all of the isolated RNA had been reverse transcribed. The assay was immunoSEQ multiplex PCR, and TCRdb's table has in-frame clones only and misses some. The table includes fewer than 650,000 clones, less than 20% detected once. This CDR3 has 16 amino acids. Germline V lookup: CDR1 SGHAT, CDR2 FQNNGV. V was trimmed by 6 bases and J by 3 bases, leaving 21 bases between them. The study, taken as a whole, reports: People with Type 1 diabetes carried modestly yet significantly shorter TCRB CDR3s in all four CD4+ subsets.

Concerning this clone itself: Antigen specificity is unknown.

This clonotype was sampled from a man aged 18 to 29 in good health. Sequencing used naive CD4+ T cells from blood. The rearrangement uses TRBV11-2 and TRBJ2-7; possible D gene TRBD2, 6 bases. Written as DNA, the CDR3 is TGTGCCAGCAGTTGGCGGTTAGCGGCTCCCTACTACGAGCAGTACTTC. Its translation is CASSWRLAAPYYEQYF.